This entry concerns a single T cell receptor beta chain. The protocol was immunoSEQ multiplex PCR, while the TCRdb copy is restricted to in-frame clones and leaves out a portion. The sample includes a few hundred thousand clones, about 89% of them seen just once. This sample is part of a study of blood T cell repertoires in COVID-19. The CDR3 runs 15 residues. CDR1 is MRHNA, CDR2 SNTAGT, per germline. Trimming at V came to 3 bases and at J to 9 bases, leaving 9 bases not matched to a gene. Sequencing input: peripheral blood. The receptor was derived from a man aged 40-49 years who had recovered from COVID-19. J is TRBJ2-2 and V is TRBV6-4, with TRBD2 identical over 8 bases. The CDR3 region is CASSETLAGRRELFF. DNA for the CDR3: TGTGCCAGCAGTGAGACCTTAGCGGGAAGGAGGGAGCTGTTTTTT.